These 8 T cell receptor beta chains were sequenced from one sample in a study of blood T cell repertoires in COVID-19. The repertoire was sequenced with immunoSEQ multiplex PCR; TCRdb's copy has only in-frame clones and lacks some. This table has hundreds of thousands of clones, 75% to 85% appearing once. Sequenced material: peripheral blood. These receptors all stem from an elderly woman with COVID-19, enrolled during active disease.

The chain is built from TRBV19 and TRBJ1-2, with 8 nucleotides matching TRBD1. The V segment lost 6 bases and the J segment 8 bases; nucleotides outside the gene matches: 17. The CDR3 is 16 residues long. Germline values: CDR1 LNHDA, CDR2 SQIVND (reference sequence). CDR3 nucleotide sequence: TGTGCCAGTAGCCCCCTGACGGGACAGGTGGGTAAAGGCTACACCTTC. It translates to CASSPLTGQVGKGYTF.

This sequence joins TRBV29-1 and TRBJ1-1; D unclear. This CDR3 region has 12 residues. V dropped 8 bases and J dropped 1 base, with 11 bases sitting between them. Germline CDR1 is SQVTM and CDR2 is ANQGSEA. CDR3 coding DNA: TGCAGCTCCGACCGGGGGAACACTGAAGCTTTCTTT. Amino acid sequence: CSSDRGNTEAFF.

The chain recombines TRBV5-1 with TRBJ1-1, with unresolved D. Germline CDR1 and CDR2: SGHRS and YFSETQ. This CDR3 spans 13 amino acids. Between the trimmed V and J ends, which lost 0 bases and 8 bases, there was a span of 11 bases. Written as DNA, the CDR3 is TGCGCCAGCAGCTTGGTTCCGGGTCCAGAAGCTTTCTTT. This encodes CASSLVPGPEAFF.

This rearrangement joins TRBV18 to TRBJ1-6, with D tentatively TRBD1 (6 bases). CDR1 and CDR2 from the germline V gene are KGHSH and LQKENI. The CDR3 totals 13 residues. V dropped 5 bases and J dropped 9 bases, with 11 bases sitting between them. CDR3 region: CASSRDTVSPLHF. The CDR3 region has the DNA TGTGCCAGCTCAAGGGACACCGTTTCACCCCTCCACTTT.

This chain joins TRBV7-3 and TRBJ2-1; D remains ambiguous. The CDR3 runs to 14 residues. Trimming removed 2 bases from V and 6 bases from J, with 11 bases in between. In germline, CDR1 is SGHTA, CDR2 FQGTGA. The CDR3 region has the DNA TGTGCCAGCAGCTTAGGCTCTCCAGGCAATGAGCAGTTCTTC. It codes for CASSLGSPGNEQFF.

The chain recombines TRBV5-6 with TRBJ2-7; perhaps TRBD2 as D (5 bases). This CDR3 is built from 17 residues. Germline V CDR1 and CDR2: SGHDT, YYEEEE. V lost 1 base and J 4 bases, leaving 21 bases between the germline ends. The CDR3 protein is CASSLRQSMTRGYEQYF. CDR3 in DNA: TGTGCCAGCAGCTTGAGGCAGAGCATGACCCGGGGATACGAGCAGTACTTC.

The CDR3 DNA sequence: TGTGCCAGCAGCCAAGTGGTAGGGGGCTTTAACACTGAAGCTTTCTTT. The encoded protein is CASSQVVGGFNTEAFF. The gene calls are TRBV3-1 (or the pseudogene TRBV3-2) and TRBJ1-1; 7 bases fit TRBD1. This CDR3 contains 16 residues. With V trimmed by 1 base and J by 2 bases, 7 bases remained unmatched. The germline CDR1 and CDR2 sequences are LGHDT and YNNKEL (reference sequence).

This chain joins TRBV6-1 and TRBJ2-3; D unclear. Per germline, CDR1 MNHNS and CDR2 SASEGT. The CDR3 consists of 14 residues. V lost 0 bases, J lost 2 bases, and 6 bases lay in between. The CDR3 sequence is CASSEARTTDTQYF. CDR3 bases: TGTGCCAGCAGTGAAGCGCGCACCACAGATACGCAGTATTTT.